This TCR beta chain stems from a study of Ad26.COV2.S vaccination and SARS-CoV-2 variants. In the study overall: Donor got 5x10^10 or 1x10^11 viral particles of Ad26.COV2.S. Regarding the study as a whole: Vaccine and placebo groups showed comparable non-spike TCR breadth. Total responses of T cells may have been underestimated by the analyses of TCR breadth and depth.

The V gene's germline CDR1 is LNHNV and CDR2 YYDKDF (reference sequence). CDR3 length: 16 amino acids. The ends were cut back, 0 bases at V and 7 bases at J, with 15 bases in the middle. As to this clone: Its antigen is unidentified.

Documented treatment: some 19 received Ad26.COV2.S at low or high dose, single or two shots; 5 received placebo; per-sample allocation not given. Samples came from day 63 after the first vaccine or placebo injection. Wuhan-strain SARS-CoV-2 spike was expressed by the Ad26 vector that made up the vaccine. Sequencing was performed with immunoSEQ multiplex PCR; in TCRdb, only in-frame clones are kept and a portion is missing. This sample has 300,000 to 400,000 clones, with about 82% found just once. This rearrangement joins TRBV15 to TRBJ2-2, with D possibly matching TRBD1 (5 bases). The source is a person aged 18-65 years who received the Ad26.COV2.S COVID-19 vaccine or a placebo. Sequenced material: peripheral blood, taken in a trial of Ad26.COV2.S vaccine versus placebo. CDR3: CATSREGAGWYGELFF. The DNA of the CDR3 is TGTGCCACCAGCAGAGAAGGGGCAGGGTGGTACGGGGAGCTGTTTTTT.